The present T cell receptor beta chain was sequenced within a study of shared clonotypes between healthy human individuals. The germline CDR1 and CDR2 sequences are SGHNT and YYREEE (reference sequence). This CDR3 contains 15 residues. The V segment lost 4 bases and the J segment 1 base; nucleotides outside the gene matches: 5. Points from the study as a whole: The study found approximately 5% of naive CD4 clonotypes shared across a few donors.

The data were produced by immunoSEQ multiplex PCR, yet TCRdb's version contains in-frame clones alone and is incomplete. The sample shows 1.4 million or so clones, around 98.5% of them seen only once. To note about this clone: Its antigen is still unknown.

The chain couples TRBV5-4 to TRBJ2-5; TRBD1 agrees at 9 bases. The source is a man aged 25-40 years in good health. Sequencing used naive CD4+ T cells sorted from blood. As to subset: CD45RA+ positively selected. The CDR3 is CASSPQGQGQETQYF. In nucleotides, the CDR3 is TGTGCCAGCAGCCCACAGGGACAGGGCCAAGAGACCCAGTACTTC.